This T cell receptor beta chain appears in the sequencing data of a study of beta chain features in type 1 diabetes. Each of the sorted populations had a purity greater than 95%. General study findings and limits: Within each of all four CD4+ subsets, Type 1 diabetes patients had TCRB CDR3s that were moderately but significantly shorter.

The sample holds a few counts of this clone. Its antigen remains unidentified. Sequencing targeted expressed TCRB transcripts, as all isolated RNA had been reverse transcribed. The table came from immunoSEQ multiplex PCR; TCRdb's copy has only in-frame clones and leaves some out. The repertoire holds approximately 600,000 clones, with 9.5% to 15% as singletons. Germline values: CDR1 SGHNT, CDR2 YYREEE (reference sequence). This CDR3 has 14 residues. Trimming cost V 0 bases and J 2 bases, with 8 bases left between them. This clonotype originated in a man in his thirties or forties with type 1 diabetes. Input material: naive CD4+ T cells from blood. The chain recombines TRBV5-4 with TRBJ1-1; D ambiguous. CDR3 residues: CASSLDHRNTEAFF. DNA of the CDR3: TGTGCCAGCAGCTTGGATCACAGAAACACTGAAGCTTTCTTT.